This T cell receptor (beta chain) originates from a study of shared clonotypes between healthy human individuals. The CDR3 loop spans 12 amino acids. Looked up from germline, CDR1 is GTSNPN and CDR2 is SVGIG (reference sequence). V shed 5 bases and J shed 2 bases, with 9 bases lying between them. Notes on this clone: Its matching antigen is unknown.

The study's findings and limits: What naive subsets generally showed was a larger estimated richness than memory subsets showed. Despite large depth, sorted-subset datasets appeared incompletely sequenced.

Using immunoSEQ multiplex PCR, the repertoire was profiled, and TCRdb retains in-frame clones only, with some absent. This table holds roughly 2.2 million clones, 92% found once. The source is a man aged 18 to 30 in good health. Some clones in this sample may be carry-over from other donors' samples. The rearrangement uses TRBV30 and TRBJ1-1, with a tentative D call TRBD1 (5 bases). The material sequenced was naive CD4+ T cells from PBMCs. The subset: CD45RA+ positively selected. The CDR3 is CAWGGSNTEAFF. CDR3 DNA sequence: TGTGCCTGGGGGGGAAGTAACACTGAAGCTTTCTTT.